The 5 T cell receptor beta chains below come from one sample, sequenced in a study of blood T cell repertoires in COVID-19. Profiled with immunoSEQ multiplex PCR; TCRdb holds only in-frame clones, not every one. The sample lists about 190,000 clones, roughly 83% seen once, with 3.2% in the top ten. The sequenced sample consisted of PBMCs or T cells enriched from blood (not recorded which). These receptors all come from a woman in her thirties who had recovered from COVID-19.

The table lists this clone with a count of one. The same CDR3 arises from other DNA sequences in this sample as well. The gene calls are TRBV7-9 and TRBJ2-5, with TRBD1 matching 10 bases. Germline V CDR1 and CDR2: SEHNR, FQNEAQ (reference sequence). CDR3 length: 13 amino acids. J gave up 5 bases and V 3 bases, and 0 bases lay outside the gene matches. CDR3 bases: TGTGCCAGCAGCTTGGGACAGGGGGAGACCCAGTACTTC. Translated: CASSLGQGETQYF.

The chain recombines TRBV5-6 with TRBJ1-4; the match to TRBD1 covers 7 bases. CDR1 is SGHDT, CDR2 YYEEEE, per germline. CDR3 length: 16 amino acids. The junction had 12 bases not matched to a gene; V was cut back by 6 bases and J by 4 bases. For the CDR3, the DNA is TGTGCCAGCACTAAATCGACAGGGCACATTAATGAAAAACTGTTTTTT. Amino acids: CASTKSTGHINEKLFF.

J is TRBJ2-7 and V is TRBV3-1 (or the pseudogene TRBV3-2); D gene unclear. The germline V and J ends were trimmed by 0 bases and 7 bases, with 10 bases remaining between them. The CDR3 has 13 residues. The germline CDR1 and CDR2 sequences are LGHDT and YNNKEL (reference sequence). DNA for the CDR3: TGTGCCAGCAGCCAAGATCTCGCCAGGGAGCAGTACTTC. It translates to CASSQDLAREQYF.

This sequence joins TRBV5-1 and TRBJ2-5; a possible D gene is TRBD2 (6 bases). Looked up from germline, CDR1 is SGHRS and CDR2 is YFSETQ. Trimming removed 0 bases from V and 5 bases from J, with 14 bases in between. This CDR3 spans 15 amino acids. As DNA, the CDR3 is TGCGCCAGCAGCTTGGGTACTAGCATGTTCGAGACCCAGTACTTC. This encodes CASSLGTSMFETQYF.

The V and J genes are TRBV19 and TRBJ2-1; possibly TRBD2 for D (7 bases). The CDR3 is 15 amino acids. V gave up 5 bases and J gave up 3 bases, with 14 bases separating them. Germline CDR1 reads LNHDA; CDR2 reads SQIVND (reference sequence). The CDR3, as DNA: TGTGCCAGTAGTGGACTAGGGGGGAGCTACAATGAGCAGTTCTTC. Its protein is CASSGLGGSYNEQFF. The variable domain in full, completed from reference TRBV19 and TRBJ2-1, reads DGGITQSPKYLFRKEGQNVTLSCEQNLNHDAMYWYRQDPGQGLRLIYYSQIVNDFQKGDIAEGYSVSREKKESFPLTVTSAQKNPTAFYLCASSGLGGSYNEQFFGPGTRLTVL.